The next 26 T cell receptor beta chains were all read from a single sample in a study of cytomegalovirus exposure and HLA in healthy donors. The PCR contained 60 Vbeta and 13 Jbeta primers. TCRdb's table, derived via immunoSEQ multiplex PCR, lists solely in-frame clones and lacks some. In the table there are some 82,000 clones, approximately 84% of which are singletons. Specimen: PBMCs. All receptors derive from a woman in her fifties or sixties in good health and CMV-seronegative.

The V and J genes are TRBV7-3 and TRBJ2-3; D is uncertain. Trimming took off 8 bases at V and 2 bases at J, with 14 bases between the two ends. There are 14 residues in the CDR3. The germline V gene has CDR1 SGHTA and CDR2 FQGTGA. CDR3 amino acids: CASAISAYTDTQYF. The CDR3, as DNA: TGTGCCAGCGCGATCAGCGCGTACACAGATACGCAGTATTTT. Supplemented by reference TRBV7-3 and TRBJ2-3, the full variable domain reads GAGVSQTPSNKVTEKGKYVELRCDPISGHTALYWYRQSLGQGPEFLIYFQGTGAADDSGLPNDRFFAVRPEGSVSTLKIQRTERGDSAVYLCASAISAYTDTQYFGPGTRLTVL.

This chain connects TRBV27 to TRBJ2-7, with 7 bases identical to TRBD1. V lost 6 bases and J lost 6; bases outside the gene matches: 8. CDR1 and CDR2 from the germline V gene are MNHEY and SMNVEV (reference sequence). This CDR3 has 13 amino acids. The CDR3 sequence: CASRRQGSGEQYF. CDR3 nucleotides: TGTGCCAGCAGAAGACAGGGCTCCGGCGAGCAGTACTTC.

The chain is built from TRBV19 and TRBJ1-2; weak D call: TRBD1 (6 bases). From germline, CDR1 is LNHDA and CDR2 SQIVND (reference sequence). The CDR3 contains 14 residues. V was shortened by 7 bases and J by 5 bases, with 17 bases between the two germline ends. This CDR3 reads CASNRQASLYGYTF. DNA of the CDR3: TGTGCCAGTAATCGACAGGCCAGTCTATATGGCTACACCTTC.

The CDR3 region is CASSADRGPTGELFF. CDR3 DNA sequence: TGTGCCAGCAGCGCGGACAGGGGGCCCACCGGGGAGCTGTTTTTT. V is TRBV4-2 and J is TRBJ2-2, with 11 bases fitting TRBD1. V was clipped by 5 bases and J by 4 bases; unmatched bases: 3. This CDR3 contains 15 residues. Germline CDR1 and CDR2: LGHNA and YNFKEQ.

This clone was counted once. V gene TRBV28 combines with J gene TRBJ1-1, with 8 bases fitting TRBD1. The CDR3 contains 14 residues. Germline V gene lookup returns CDR1 MDHEN and CDR2 SYDVKM. The J segment lost 7 bases and the V segment lost 6 bases, leaving 10 bases of the junction unmatched. The CDR3 nucleotides read TGTGCCAGCAGGCTACCGGGACAGGCTATTGAAGCTTTCTTT. Its translation is CASRLPGQAIEAFF.

V is TRBV11-1 and J is TRBJ2-1, with D possibly TRBD1 on 5 matching bases. The CDR3 covers 14 residues. V was shortened by 0 bases and J by 4 bases, with 7 bases between the two germline ends. Germline V gene data show CDR1 as SGHAT and CDR2 as FQDESV (reference sequence). CDR3 region: CASSLAGRYNEQFF. CDR3 bases: TGTGCCAGCAGCTTAGCGGGGCGGTACAATGAGCAGTTCTTC.

The chain joins TRBV5-1 to TRBJ2-5; 12 bases are shared with TRBD1. V was clipped by 0 bases and J by 4 bases; unmatched bases: 4. Germline loops: CDR1 SGHRS, CDR2 YFSETQ. The CDR3 consists of 16 residues. The CDR3 DNA sequence: TGCGCCAGCAGCTTGGAGGGACAGGGGGCTTCAGAGACCCAGTACTTC. Its translation: CASSLEGQGASETQYF.

The rearrangement links TRBV9 to TRBJ1-3; 8 bases map to TRBD1. The CDR3 contains 16 residues. Unmatched junction bases numbered 7, after V lost 4 bases and J lost 1 base. Germline loops: CDR1 SGDLS, CDR2 YYNGEE. The DNA for the CDR3 is TGTGCCAGCAGCCCATCGACAGGGGCATCTGGAAACACCATATATTTT. It specifies CASSPSTGASGNTIYF.

J is TRBJ1-2 and V is TRBV7-9; 8 bases fit TRBD1. Germline assignment: CDR1 SEHNR and CDR2 FQNEAQ (reference sequence). J was trimmed by 2 bases and V by 5 bases; bases with no gene match: 7. This CDR3 spans 15 amino acids. The CDR3 coding sequence is TGTGCCAGCAGCCGGCAGGGGGCGCAGAACTATGGCTACACCTTC. Protein: CASSRQGAQNYGYTF.

The chain combines TRBV18 with TRBJ1-1; D might be TRBD1 (6 bases). The CDR3 runs to 14 residues. CDR1 and CDR2 from the germline V gene are KGHSH and LQKENI. V lost 3 bases, J lost 1 base, and 9 bases lay in between. The CDR3 bases are TGTGCCAGCTCACCCGGACAGCCGAACACTGAAGCTTTCTTT. This sequence encodes CASSPGQPNTEAFF. Full variable domain (missing parts from reference TRBV18 and TRBJ1-1): NAGVMQNPRHLVRRRGQEARLRCSPMKGHSHVYWYRQLPEEGLKFMVYLQKENIIDESGMPKERFSAEFPKEGPSILRIQQVVRGDSAAYFCASSPGQPNTEAFFGQGTRLTVV.

The chain is built from TRBV30 and TRBJ1-1; 7 nucleotides align to TRBD1. Per the germline V gene, CDR1 is GTSNPN and CDR2 is SVGIG (reference sequence). The ends lost 2 bases at V and 0 bases at J; junction bases unmatched: 3. CDR3 length equals 14 residues. Here the CDR3 reads CAWSLRGMNTEAFF. In nucleotides, the CDR3 is TGTGCCTGGAGTCTCAGGGGGATGAACACTGAAGCTTTCTTT.

The genes are TRBV28 and TRBJ1-3, with D possibly matching TRBD1 (6 bases). The germline V gene encodes CDR1 MDHEN and CDR2 SYDVKM. V dropped 5 bases and J dropped 4 bases, with 15 bases sitting between them. The CDR3 length is 15 residues. The DNA of the CDR3 is TGTGCCAGCAGTCACCGAGGGGGACGAGGAAACACCATATATTTT. It translates to CASSHRGGRGNTIYF.

The CDR3 nucleotides read TGTGCCAGCAGTGTGGACAGGGGGTGGGCTGAAGCTTTCTTT. Translated, it gives CASSVDRGWAEAFF. V gene TRBV2 combines with J gene TRBJ1-1; TRBD1 matches 10 bases. CDR1 and CDR2 (germline): SNHLY, FYNNEI. The CDR3 covers 14 residues. Trimming at V came to 4 bases and at J to 6 bases, leaving 5 bases not matched to a gene.

The J gene is TRBJ2-5, the V gene TRBV11-2, with a tentative D call TRBD1 (5 bases). V lost 5 bases to trimming and J lost 1 base, with 17 bases between them. This CDR3 spans 16 amino acids. The germline V gene encodes CDR1 SGHAT and CDR2 FQNNGV. CDR3 sequence: CASSPLSGLGQETQYF. In DNA, the CDR3 is TGTGCCAGCAGCCCCCTTTCAGGGCTGGGCCAAGAGACCCAGTACTTC.

This rearrangement joins TRBV4-1 to TRBJ2-1, with 11 bases fitting TRBD2. The CDR3 totals 17 residues. V was pared by 3 bases and J by 4 bases, with 8 bases of the junction left unmatched. Germline CDR1 MGHRA, CDR2 YSYEKL. CDR3 sequence (DNA): TGCGCCAGCAGCCATAGCCGCGGGACTAGCGGATACAATGAGCAGTTCTTC. It specifies CASSHSRGTSGYNEQFF.

The gene calls are TRBV5-3 and TRBJ2-2; TRBD2 matches 15 bases. TRBV5-3 is sorted into the ORF group, with uncertain function. Trimming took 2 bases from V and 3 from J; bases not matched to a gene: 11. This CDR3 is 20 amino acids long. The CDR3 region has the DNA TGTGCCAGAAGCTTTGGACTAGCGGGGGGGCAAACCTGGGACACCGGGGAGCTGTTTTTT. Its protein product is CARSFGLAGGQTWDTGELFF.

The chain has TRBV29-1 and TRBJ2-2, with 9 bases identical to TRBD2. This CDR3 is 15 amino acids long. The J segment lost 6 bases and the V segment lost 2 bases, leaving 7 bases of the junction unmatched. Germline V gene data show CDR1 as SQVTM and CDR2 as ANQGSEA. CDR3 region: CSVEWGSGGAGELFF. CDR3 bases: TGCAGCGTTGAATGGGGTAGCGGGGGTGCCGGGGAGCTGTTTTTT.

The V gene is TRBV5-1, the J gene TRBJ2-5; no clear D gene. The V gene lost 4 bases and the J gene lost 3 bases, with 7 bases spanning the gap. Germline CDR1 SGHRS, CDR2 YFSETQ. The CDR3 runs to 12 residues. In DNA, the CDR3 is TGCGCCAGCAGCACCGGTAAAGAGACCCAGTACTTC. It translates to CASSTGKETQYF.

This chain links TRBV7-2 with TRBJ2-7; 7 bases map to TRBD2. J was trimmed by 4 bases and V by 1 base; bases with no gene match: 7. CDR3 size: 15 residues. Germline V lookup: CDR1 SGHTA, CDR2 FQGNSA. The CDR3 coding sequence is TGTGCCAGCAGCTTAGATGGTAGCGGGCCTTACGAGCAGTACGTC. Translation gives CASSLDGSGPYEQYV.

The chain combines TRBV29-1 with TRBJ2-1; 8 bases align to TRBD2. Looked up from germline, CDR1 is SQVTM and CDR2 is ANQGSEA. The CDR3 spans 15 residues. With V trimmed by 4 bases and J by 2 bases, 7 bases remained unmatched. CDR3 in amino acids: CSVGRGGPAYNEQFF. The CDR3 nucleotides are TGCAGCGTTGGGCGCGGGGGGCCGGCCTACAATGAGCAGTTCTTC.

This chain joins TRBV5-4 and TRBJ1-6; a possible D gene is TRBD1 (6 bases). The V and J ends lost 0 bases and 7 bases respectively, with 17 bases between them. From germline, CDR1 is SGHNT and CDR2 YYREEE (reference sequence). The CDR3 has 17 amino acids. The CDR3 loop is CASSLAFRDTQNSPLHF. Written as DNA, the CDR3 is TGTGCCAGCAGCTTGGCCTTTAGGGACACCCAAAATTCACCCCTCCACTTT.

J is TRBJ2-2 and V is TRBV30, with D hard to call. Germline V gene lookup returns CDR1 GTSNPN and CDR2 SVGIG (reference sequence). This CDR3 comprises 11 residues. V gave up 4 bases and J gave up 3 bases, with 3 bases separating them. Here the CDR3 DNA reads TGTGCCTGGACCGACACCGGGGAGCTGTTTTTT. Its protein product is CAWTDTGELFF.

The DNA for the CDR3 is TGTGCCAGCAGCGATCGGCCCAGGGCAAACTATGGCTACACCTTC. It is translated as CASSDRPRANYGYTF. V usage is TRBV7-8 and J usage is TRBJ1-2, with D possibly TRBD1 on 5 matching bases. Looked up from germline, CDR1 is SGHVS and CDR2 is FQNEAQ. The CDR3 sequence is 15 residues long. Between the trimmed V and J ends, which lost 5 bases and 2 bases, there was a span of 15 bases.

The chain couples TRBV9 to TRBJ2-1; 8 bases are a match to TRBD2. The CDR3 extends over 15 amino acids. The V gene end was trimmed by 4 bases and the J gene end by 9 bases; junction bases not matched to a gene: 12. The germline CDR1 and CDR2 sequences are SGDLS and YYNGEE. In DNA form, the CDR3 reads TGTGCCAGCAGCCCATCGGAGCGGGGGAAAGTTGAGCAGTTCTTC. Its translation: CASSPSERGKVEQFF.

CDR3 amino acids: CASSRTSGRDTQYF. CDR3 nucleotides: TGTGCCAGCTCACGGACTAGCGGGAGGGATACGCAGTATTTT. The chain recombines TRBV18 with TRBJ2-3; 14 positions agree with TRBD2. The CDR3 has 14 residues. J was trimmed by 6 bases and V by 4 bases; bases with no gene match: 0. Germline-derived CDR1 and CDR2 are KGHSH and LQKENI.

The gene calls are TRBV9 and TRBJ2-2; the match to TRBD2 covers 9 bases. This CDR3 spans 15 amino acids. CDR1 and CDR2 from the germline V gene are SGDLS and YYNGEE. The ends lost 3 bases at V and 7 bases at J; junction bases unmatched: 7. CDR3 amino acids: CASSEGTSPHGELFF. The CDR3 bases are TGTGCCAGCAGCGAGGGGACTAGCCCCCACGGGGAGCTGTTTTTT.